The 5 T cell receptor beta chains below come from one sample, sequenced in a study of metastatic and nonmetastatic thyroid tumors. From the PCR reads, TCRdb re-called clones with MiXCR. This repertoire shows 20,000 or so clones, approximately 22% found once; its top ten account for just over 8%. Among the patients, none had received any treatment before thyroid surgery. Sequenced material: adjacent normal tissue. These receptors all stem from a female donor with papillary thyroid cancer or a benign thyroid nodule (not recorded which). Some clones in this sample may be carry-over from other donors' samples.

The J gene is TRBJ2-3, the V gene TRBV28, with D unclear. The CDR3 is 16 residues long. Germline values: CDR1 MDHEN, CDR2 SYDVKM. Trimming pared 6 bases from V and 2 bases from J, leaving 18 bases between. The CDR3 protein is CASSQGASRNTDTQYF. CDR3 in DNA: TGTGCCAGCAGCCAAGGAGCGTCGCGAAACACAGATACGCAGTATTTT.

This clone has a handful of counts. The chain couples TRBV11-3 to TRBJ2-5, with D possibly matching TRBD1 (5 bases). V was clipped by 3 bases and J by 9 bases, with 20 bases between them. This CDR3 comprises 15 residues. Per germline, CDR1 SGHNT and CDR2 YENEEA. The CDR3, as DNA: TGTGCCAGCAGCTTCCAAGGGGCTTCTCCAAGGCCCCAGTACTTC. It codes for CASSFQGASPRPQYF.

Only a few counts were recorded for this clone. This is likely a read error, given that the CDR3 carries no conserved phenylalanine or tryptophan at its end. The chain combines TRBV19 with TRBJ1-1; D perhaps matches TRBD1 (6 bases). Germline values: CDR1 LNHDA, CDR2 SQIVND (reference sequence). CDR3 length: 14 amino acids. V shed 3 bases and J shed 5 bases, with 13 bases lying between them. DNA for the CDR3: TGTGCCAGTAGTATTCAACCGGACAGTACTGAAGCTTTCTCT. Translating gives CASSIQPDSTEAFS.

The chain recombines TRBV20-1 with TRBJ1-5, with D unresolved. From germline, CDR1 is DFQATT and CDR2 SNEGSKA (reference sequence). V was pared by 4 bases and J by 6 bases, with 19 bases between. The CDR3 totals 15 residues. For the CDR3, the DNA is TGCAGTGCTACAATCAGTACAGCCTCCCGTCAGCCCCAGCATTTT. As protein: CSATISTASRQPQHF.

The chain uses TRBV14 and TRBJ2-7, with D possibly being TRBD1 or TRBD2 (5 bases each). Trimming pared 0 bases from V and 3 bases from J, leaving 9 bases between. From germline, CDR1 is SGHDN and CDR2 FVKESK. The CDR3 has 14 residues. The CDR3 is CASSQDRDGYEQYF. In nucleotides, the CDR3 is TGTGCCAGCAGCCAAGATAGGGACGGCTACGAGCAGTACTTC.